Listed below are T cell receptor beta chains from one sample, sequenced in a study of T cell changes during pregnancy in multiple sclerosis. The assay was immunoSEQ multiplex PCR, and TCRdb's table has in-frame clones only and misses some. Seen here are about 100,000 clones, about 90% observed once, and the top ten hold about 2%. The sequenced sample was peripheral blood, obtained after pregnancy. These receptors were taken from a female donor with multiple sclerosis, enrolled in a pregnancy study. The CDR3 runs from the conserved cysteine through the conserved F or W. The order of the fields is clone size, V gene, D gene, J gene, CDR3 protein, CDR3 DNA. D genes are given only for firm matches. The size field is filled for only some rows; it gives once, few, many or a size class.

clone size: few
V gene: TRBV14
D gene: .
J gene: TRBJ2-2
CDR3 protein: CASSLRVNTGELFF
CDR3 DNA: TGTGCCAGCAGCCTGAGAGTGAACACCGGGGAGCTGTTTTTT

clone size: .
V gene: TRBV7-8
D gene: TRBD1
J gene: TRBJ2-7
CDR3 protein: CASSPGTGNHEQYF
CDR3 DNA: TGTGCCAGCAGCCCCGGGACAGGGAATCACGAGCAGTACTTC

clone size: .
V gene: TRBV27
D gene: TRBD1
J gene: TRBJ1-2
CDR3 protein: CASSLLPGQGDWGNYGYTF
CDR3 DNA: TGTGCCAGCAGTTTATTACCGGGACAGGGGGACTGGGGTAACTATGGCTACACCTTC

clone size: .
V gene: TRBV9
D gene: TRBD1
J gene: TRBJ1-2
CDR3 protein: CASSEGGDYGYTF
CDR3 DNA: TGTGCCAGCAGCGAAGGGGGCGACTATGGCTACACCTTC

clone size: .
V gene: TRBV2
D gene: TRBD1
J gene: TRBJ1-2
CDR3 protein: CASTRQGSGYTF
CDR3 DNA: TGTGCCAGCACAAGACAGGGTAGTGGCTACACCTTC

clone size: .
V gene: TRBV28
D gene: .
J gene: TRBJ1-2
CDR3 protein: CASSFVRTNYGYTF
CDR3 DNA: TGTGCCAGCAGTTTTGTACGGACTAATTATGGCTACACCTTC

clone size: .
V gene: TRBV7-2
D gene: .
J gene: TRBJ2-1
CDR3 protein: CASSLGSEYNEQFF
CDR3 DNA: TGTGCCAGCAGCTTAGGTTCTGAGTACAATGAGCAGTTCTTC

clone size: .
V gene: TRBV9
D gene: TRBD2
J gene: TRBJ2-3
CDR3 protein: CASSTLAGSTDTQYF
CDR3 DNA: TGTGCCAGCAGCACACTAGCGGGAAGCACAGATACGCAGTATTTT

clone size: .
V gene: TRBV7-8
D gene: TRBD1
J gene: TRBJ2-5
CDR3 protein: CASTGQVQETQYF
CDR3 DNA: TGTGCCAGCACAGGACAGGTCCAAGAGACCCAGTACTTC

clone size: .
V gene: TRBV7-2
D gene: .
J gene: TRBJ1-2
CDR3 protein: CASSLSGGGYTF
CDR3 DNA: TGTGCCAGCAGCTTATCGGGGGGGGGCTACACCTTC

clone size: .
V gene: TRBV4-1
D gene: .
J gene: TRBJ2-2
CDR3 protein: CASSQRLANTGELFF
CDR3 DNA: TGCGCCAGCAGCCAAAGACTAGCGAACACCGGGGAGCTGTTTTTT

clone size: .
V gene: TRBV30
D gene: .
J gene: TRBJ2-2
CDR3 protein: CAWGHEELFF
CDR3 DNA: TGTGCCTGGGGGCACGAGGAGCTGTTTTTT

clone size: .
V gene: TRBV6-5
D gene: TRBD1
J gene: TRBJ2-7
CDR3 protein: CASNKIGQAYEQYF
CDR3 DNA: TGTGCCAGCAATAAAATAGGACAGGCATACGAGCAGTACTTC

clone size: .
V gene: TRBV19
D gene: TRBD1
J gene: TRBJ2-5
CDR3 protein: CASSSAATGQETQYF
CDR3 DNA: TGTGCCAGTAGTAGCGCAGCGACAGGGCAAGAGACCCAGTACTTC

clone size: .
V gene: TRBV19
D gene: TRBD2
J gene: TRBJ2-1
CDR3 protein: CASSTVGLAGYNEQFF
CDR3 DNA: TGTGCCAGTAGTACAGTTGGACTAGCGGGGTACAATGAGCAGTTCTTC

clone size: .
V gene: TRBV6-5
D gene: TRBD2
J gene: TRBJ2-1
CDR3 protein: CASSTSLGGRAQFF
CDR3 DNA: TGTGCCAGCAGTACTTCACTGGGCGGGAGGGCCCAGTTCTTC

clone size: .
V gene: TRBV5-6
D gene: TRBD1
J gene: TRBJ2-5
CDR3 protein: CASSPPGGREETQYF
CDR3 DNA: TGTGCCAGCAGCCCCCCAGGGGGCCGAGAAGAGACCCAGTACTTC

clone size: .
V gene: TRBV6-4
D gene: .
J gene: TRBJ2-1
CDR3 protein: CASSDSGGTYNEQFF
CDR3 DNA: TGTGCCAGCAGTGACTCTGGGGGGACCTACAATGAGCAGTTCTTC

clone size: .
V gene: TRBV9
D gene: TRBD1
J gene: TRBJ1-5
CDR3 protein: CASSDGQGDQPQHF
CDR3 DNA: TGTGCCAGCAGCGACGGACAGGGTGATCAGCCCCAGCATTTT

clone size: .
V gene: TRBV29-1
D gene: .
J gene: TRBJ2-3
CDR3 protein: CSVETTLTDTQYF
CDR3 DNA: TGCAGCGTGGAAACGACTTTAACAGATACGCAGTATTTT

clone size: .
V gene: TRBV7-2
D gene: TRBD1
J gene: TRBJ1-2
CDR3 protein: CASSLTGQGAFRGYGYTF
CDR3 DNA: TGTGCCAGCAGCTTAACGGGACAGGGGGCGTTTCGGGGCTATGGCTACACCTTC

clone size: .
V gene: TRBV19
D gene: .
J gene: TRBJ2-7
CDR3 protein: CASSIRVGGAYEQYF
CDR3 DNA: TGTGCCAGTAGTATTAGGGTAGGAGGCGCCTACGAGCAGTACTTC

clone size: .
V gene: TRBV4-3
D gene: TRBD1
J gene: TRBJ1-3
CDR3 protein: CASSQKDRADTIYF
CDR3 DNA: TGCGCCAGCAGCCAAAAGGACAGGGCGGACACCATATATTTT

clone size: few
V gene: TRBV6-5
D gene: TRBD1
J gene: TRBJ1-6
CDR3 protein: CASTGQGHNSPLHF
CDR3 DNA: TGTGCCAGCACCGGACAGGGCCATAATTCACCCCTCCACTTT

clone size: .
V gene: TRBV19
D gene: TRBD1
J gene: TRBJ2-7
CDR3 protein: CASSQGGTGIEQYF
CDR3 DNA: TGTGCCAGTAGTCAAGGGGGCACAGGGATCGAGCAGTACTTC

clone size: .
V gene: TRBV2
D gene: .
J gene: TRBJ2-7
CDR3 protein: CASSVQGPQDEQYF
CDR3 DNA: TGTGCCAGCAGTGTTCAGGGGCCACAAGACGAGCAGTACTTC

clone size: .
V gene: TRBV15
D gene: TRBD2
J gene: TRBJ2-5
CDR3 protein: CATSPLAGEGETQYF
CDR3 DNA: TGTGCCACCAGCCCTCTAGCGGGAGAAGGAGAGACCCAGTACTTC

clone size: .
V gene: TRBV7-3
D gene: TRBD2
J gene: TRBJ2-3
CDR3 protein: CASSPSGGPLDTQYF
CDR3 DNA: TGTGCCAGCAGCCCTTCGGGGGGTCCCTTAGATACGCAGTATTTT

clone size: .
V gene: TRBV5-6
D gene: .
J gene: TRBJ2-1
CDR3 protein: CASSPTVYNEQFF
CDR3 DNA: TGTGCCAGCAGCCCGACAGTTTACAATGAGCAGTTCTTC

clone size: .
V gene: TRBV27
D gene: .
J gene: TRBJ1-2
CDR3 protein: CASSYQNGGGRDGYTF
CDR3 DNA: TGTGCCAGCAGTTACCAAAATGGGGGGGGCAGGGATGGCTACACCTTC

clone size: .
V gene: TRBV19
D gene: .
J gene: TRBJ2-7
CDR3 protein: CASGVRQGKAGEQYF
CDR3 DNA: TGTGCCAGTGGTGTCCGACAGGGAAAGGCGGGGGAGCAGTACTTC

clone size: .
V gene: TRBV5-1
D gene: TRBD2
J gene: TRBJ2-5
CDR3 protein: CASSWSGLAAQETQYF
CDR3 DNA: TGCGCCAGCAGTTGGTCCGGACTAGCGGCGCAAGAGACCCAGTACTTC

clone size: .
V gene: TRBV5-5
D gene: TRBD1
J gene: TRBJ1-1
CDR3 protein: CASSPMTGWSGTEAFF
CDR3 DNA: TGTGCCAGCAGCCCAATGACAGGGTGGTCGGGCACTGAAGCTTTCTTT

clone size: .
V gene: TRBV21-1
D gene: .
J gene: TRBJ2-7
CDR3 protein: CASSHRDREQYF
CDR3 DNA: TGTGCCAGCAGCCACCGGGACAGGGAGCAGTACTTC

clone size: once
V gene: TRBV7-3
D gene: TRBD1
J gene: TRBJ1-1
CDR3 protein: CASSLTGGEYTEAFF
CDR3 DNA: TGTGCCAGCAGCCTGACAGGGGGGGAGTACACTGAAGCTTTCTTT

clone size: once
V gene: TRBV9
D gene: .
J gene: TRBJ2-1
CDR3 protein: CASSARQATLSGYNEQFF
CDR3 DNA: TGTGCCAGCAGCGCTCGACAGGCTACCCTTTCAGGCTACAATGAGCAGTTCTTC